This T cell receptor (beta chain) is from a study of T cells in Graves' hyperthyroidism and ophthalmopathy. This clonotype was observed at least ten times. Authors of the study amplified TCR beta CDR3 regions from RNA transcripts. TCR CDR3 regions were first amplified by RT-PCR with HTBI primers. TCRdb processed the multiplex PCR reads anew with MiXCR; each CDR3 protein has one entry. The profile shows almost 600,000 distinct CDR3 sequences, roughly 50% of them singletons. The CDR3 extends over 13 amino acids. V lost 4 bases and J 0 bases, leaving 6 bases between the germline ends. Germline V CDR1 and CDR2: LGHNA, YSLEER.

The specimen was peripheral blood or thyroid tissue (not recorded which). The origin of this receptor is a woman aged 18-29 years with Graves' hyperthyroidism. The chain links TRBV4-3 to TRBJ1-1, with unresolved D. The CDR3 sequence: CASSPDVNTEAFF. DNA for the CDR3: TGCGCCAGCAGCCCGGACGTGAACACTGAAGCTTTCTTT.